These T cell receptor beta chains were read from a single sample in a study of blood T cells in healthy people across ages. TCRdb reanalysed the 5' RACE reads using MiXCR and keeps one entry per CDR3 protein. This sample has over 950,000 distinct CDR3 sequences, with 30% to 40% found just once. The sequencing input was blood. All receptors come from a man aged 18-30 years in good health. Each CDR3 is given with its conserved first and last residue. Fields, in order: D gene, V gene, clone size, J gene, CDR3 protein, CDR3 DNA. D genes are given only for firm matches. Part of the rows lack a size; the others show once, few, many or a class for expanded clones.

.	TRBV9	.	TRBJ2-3	CASSRGWRDTQYF	TGTGCCAGCAGCCGAGGGTGGAGAGATACGCAGTATTTT
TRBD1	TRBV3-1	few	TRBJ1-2	CASSQEGQGLYGYTF	TGTGCCAGCAGCCAAGAGGGACAGGGACTCTATGGCTACACCTTC
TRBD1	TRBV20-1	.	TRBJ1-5	CSAVQGYSNQPQHF	TGCAGTGCGGTACAGGGGTATAGCAATCAGCCCCAGCATTTT
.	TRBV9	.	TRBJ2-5	CASSAPGRGLVQETQYF	TGTGCCAGCAGCGCCCCAGGGCGAGGTTTGGTCCAAGAGACCCAGTACTTC
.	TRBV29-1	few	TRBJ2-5	CSAMGDVETQYF	TGCAGCGCCATGGGAGACGTGGAGACCCAGTACTTC
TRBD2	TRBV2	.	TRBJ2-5	CANSPGGTSIQETQYF	TGTGCCAACAGTCCGGGTGGGACTAGCATCCAAGAGACCCAGTACTTC
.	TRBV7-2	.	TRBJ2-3	CASSLAYPSTDTQYF	TGTGCCAGCAGCTTAGCTTATCCAAGCACAGATACGCAGTATTTT
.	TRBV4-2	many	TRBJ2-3	CASSPKGDTQYF	TGCGCCAGCAGCCCCAAGGGGGATACGCAGTATTTT
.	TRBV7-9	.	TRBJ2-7	CASSPDRHYEQYF	TGTGCCAGCAGCCCGGACAGACACTACGAGCAGTACTTC
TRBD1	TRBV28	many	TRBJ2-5	CASRTGGQETQYF	TGTGCCAGCAGGACAGGGGGACAGGAGACCCAGTACTTC
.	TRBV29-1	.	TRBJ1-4	CSVGAATNEKLFF	TGCAGCGTTGGAGCCGCAACTAATGAAAAACTGTTTTTT
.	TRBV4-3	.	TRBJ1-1	CASSQDLAGAGTEAFF	TGCGCCAGCAGCCAAGATTTGGCCGGGGCGGGCACTGAAGCTTTCTTT
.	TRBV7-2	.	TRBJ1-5	CASSLGYAEPQHF	TGTGCCAGCAGCTTAGGGTACGCGGAACCCCAGCATTTT
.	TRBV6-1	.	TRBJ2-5	CASSEGAQPKETQYF	TGTGCCAGCAGTGAAGGAGCACAGCCGAAAGAGACCCAGTACTTC
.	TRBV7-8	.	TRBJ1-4	CASSPEVAGNEKLFF	TGTGCCAGCAGCCCCGAAGTGGCAGGAAATGAAAAACTGTTTTTT
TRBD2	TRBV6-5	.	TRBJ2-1	CASSTGGRYNEQFF	TGTGCCAGCAGCACGGGGGGTAGGTACAATGAGCAGTTCTTC
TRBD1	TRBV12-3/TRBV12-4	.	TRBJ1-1	CASSFPAPDRGGSAFF	TGTGCCAGCAGTTTCCCAGCCCCCGACAGGGGAGGGTCTGCTTTCTTT
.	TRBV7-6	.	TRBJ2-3	CASSVAPTDTQYF	TGTGCCAGCAGCGTAGCGCCGACAGATACGCAGTATTTT
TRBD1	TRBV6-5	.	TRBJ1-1	CASSPRGPGTEAFF	TGTGCCAGCAGTCCCAGGGGGCCGGGCACTGAAGCTTTCTTT
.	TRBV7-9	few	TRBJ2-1	CASSSQASSYNEQFF	TGTGCCAGCAGCTCACAGGCAAGCTCCTACAATGAGCAGTTCTTC
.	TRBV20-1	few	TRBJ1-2	CSASPPISIQGGYTF	TGCAGTGCTAGTCCACCTATTTCAATCCAAGGAGGCTACACCTTC
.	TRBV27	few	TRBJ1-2	CASSDRDGTYGYTF	TGTGCCAGCAGCGATCGGGACGGAACCTATGGCTACACCTTC
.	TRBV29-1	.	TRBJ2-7	CSVASGASYEQYF	TGCAGCGTTGCTTCAGGGGCCTCCTACGAGCAGTACTTC
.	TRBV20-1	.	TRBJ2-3	CSARSDSGSTDTQYF	TGCAGTGCTAGATCGGATAGCGGTAGCACAGATACGCAGTATTTT
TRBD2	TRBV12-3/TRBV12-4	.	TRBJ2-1	CASSFGTSGYEQFF	TGTGCCAGCAGTTTTGGGACTAGCGGATACGAGCAGTTCTTC
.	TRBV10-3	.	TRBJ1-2	CAITENVNYGYTF	TGTGCCATCACCGAGAATGTTAACTATGGCTACACCTTC
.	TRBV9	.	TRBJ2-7	CASSVGPGSSYEQYF	TGTGCCAGCAGCGTAGGACCGGGCTCCTCCTACGAGCAGTACTTC
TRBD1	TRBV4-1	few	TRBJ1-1	CASSIGSQGGTEAFF	TGCGCCAGCAGCATCGGGTCGCAGGGGGGCACTGAAGCTTTCTTT
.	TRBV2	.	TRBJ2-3	CASTVVGDTQYF	TGTGCCAGCACGGTGGTCGGAGATACGCAGTATTTT
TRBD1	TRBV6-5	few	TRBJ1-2	CASSWDRAGGYTF	TGTGCCAGCAGTTGGGACAGGGCCGGTGGCTACACCTTC
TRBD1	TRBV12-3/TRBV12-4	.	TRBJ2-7	CASSLTGAHEQYF	TGCGCCAGCAGTCTCACAGGGGCCCACGAGCAGTACTTC
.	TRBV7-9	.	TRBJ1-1	CASSLSGVEAFF	TGTGCCAGCAGCCTAAGTGGGGTTGAAGCTTTCTTT
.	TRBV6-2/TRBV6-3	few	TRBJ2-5	CASSSLTGAYNEQYF	TGTGCCAGCAGTTCCCTGACAGGAGCCTACAATGAGCAGTACTTC